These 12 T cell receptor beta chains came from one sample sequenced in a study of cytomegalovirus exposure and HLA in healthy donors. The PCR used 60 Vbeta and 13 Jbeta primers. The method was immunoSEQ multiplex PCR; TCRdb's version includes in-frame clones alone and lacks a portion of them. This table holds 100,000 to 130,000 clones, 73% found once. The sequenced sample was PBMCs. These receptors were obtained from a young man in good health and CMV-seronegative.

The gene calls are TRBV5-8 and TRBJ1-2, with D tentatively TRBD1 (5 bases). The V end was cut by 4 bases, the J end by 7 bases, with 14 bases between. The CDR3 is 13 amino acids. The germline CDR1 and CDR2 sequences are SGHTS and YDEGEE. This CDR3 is CASSPIRVAGYTF. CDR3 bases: TGTGCCAGCAGCCCCATCAGGGTCGCTGGCTACACCTTC.

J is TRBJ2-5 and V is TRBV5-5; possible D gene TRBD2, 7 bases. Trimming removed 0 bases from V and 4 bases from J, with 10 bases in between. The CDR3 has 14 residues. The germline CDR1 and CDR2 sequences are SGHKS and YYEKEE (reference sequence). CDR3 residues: CASSLGGGGETQYF. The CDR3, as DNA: TGTGCCAGCAGCTTGGGGGGAGGGGGAGAGACCCAGTACTTC.

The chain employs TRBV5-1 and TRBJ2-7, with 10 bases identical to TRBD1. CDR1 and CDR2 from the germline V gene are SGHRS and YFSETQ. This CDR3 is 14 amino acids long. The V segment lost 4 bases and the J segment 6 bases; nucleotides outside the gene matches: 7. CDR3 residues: CASSPRTGGGEQYF. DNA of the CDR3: TGCGCCAGCAGCCCCCGGACAGGGGGAGGCGAGCAGTACTTC.

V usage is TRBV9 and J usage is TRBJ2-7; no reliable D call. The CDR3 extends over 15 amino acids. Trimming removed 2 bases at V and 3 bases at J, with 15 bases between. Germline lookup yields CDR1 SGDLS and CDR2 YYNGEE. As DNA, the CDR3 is TGTGCCAGCAGCGTGCGCCCAAGCCCGGTCTACGAGCAGTACTTC. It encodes CASSVRPSPVYEQYF.

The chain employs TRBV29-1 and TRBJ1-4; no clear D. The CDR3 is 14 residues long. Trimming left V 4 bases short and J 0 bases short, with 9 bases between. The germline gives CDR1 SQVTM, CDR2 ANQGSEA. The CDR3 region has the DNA TGCAGCGTTGGTTTCTCGGCAACTAATGAAAAACTGTTTTTT. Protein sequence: CSVGFSATNEKLFF.

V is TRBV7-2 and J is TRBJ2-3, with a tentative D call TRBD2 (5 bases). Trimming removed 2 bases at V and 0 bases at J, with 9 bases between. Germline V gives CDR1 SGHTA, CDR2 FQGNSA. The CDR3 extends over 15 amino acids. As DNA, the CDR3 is TGTGCCAGCAGCTTAATCGCGGGCAGCACAGATACGCAGTATTTT. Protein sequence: CASSLIAGSTDTQYF.

The CDR3 sequence is CASSGVDSYEQYF. DNA for the CDR3: TGTGCCAGCAGCGGGGTTGACAGCTACGAGCAGTACTTC. The chain carries TRBV5-6 and TRBJ2-7; TRBD1 might be the D (5 bases). The CDR3 runs to 13 residues. V lost 4 bases to trimming and J lost 3 bases, with 11 bases between them. Germline-derived CDR1 and CDR2 are SGHDT and YYEEEE.

CDR3 residues: CASSLELSGTQYF. The CDR3 DNA follows: TGTGCCAGCAGCTTGGAACTGAGCGGGACCCAGTACTTC. The V gene is TRBV5-4, the J gene TRBJ2-5, with D possibly TRBD2 on 5 matching bases. This CDR3 has 13 amino acids. Germline values: CDR1 SGHNT, CDR2 YYREEE (reference sequence). The germline V and J ends were trimmed by 0 bases and 7 bases, with 10 bases remaining between them. Full variable domain (missing parts from reference TRBV5-4 and TRBJ2-5): ETGVTQSPTHLIKTRGQQVTLRCSSQSGHNTVSWYQQALGQGPQFIFQYYREEENGRGNFPPRFSGLQFPNYSSELNVNALELDDSALYLCASSLELSGTQYFGPGTRLLVL.

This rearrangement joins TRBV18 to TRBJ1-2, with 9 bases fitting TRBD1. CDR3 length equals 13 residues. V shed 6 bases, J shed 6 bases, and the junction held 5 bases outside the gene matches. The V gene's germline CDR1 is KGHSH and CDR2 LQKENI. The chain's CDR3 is CASSLGQGNGYTF. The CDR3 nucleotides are TGTGCCAGCTCCCTTGGACAGGGGAATGGCTACACCTTC.

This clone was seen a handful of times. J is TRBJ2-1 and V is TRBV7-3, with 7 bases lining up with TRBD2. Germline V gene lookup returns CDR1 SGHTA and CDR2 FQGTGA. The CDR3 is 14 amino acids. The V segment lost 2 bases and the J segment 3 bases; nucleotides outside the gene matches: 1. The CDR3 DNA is TGTGCCAGCAGCTTAGGCGGGAGCTACAATGAGCAGTTCTTC. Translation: CASSLGGSYNEQFF.

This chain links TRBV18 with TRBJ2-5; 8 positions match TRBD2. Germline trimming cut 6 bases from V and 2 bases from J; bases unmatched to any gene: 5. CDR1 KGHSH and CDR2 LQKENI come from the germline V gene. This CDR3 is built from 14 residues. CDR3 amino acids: CASSRGGEQETQYF. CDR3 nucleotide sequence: TGTGCCAGCTCTCGGGGGGGAGAACAAGAGACCCAGTACTTC. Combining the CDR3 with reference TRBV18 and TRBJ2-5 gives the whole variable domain NAGVMQNPRHLVRRRGQEARLRCSPMKGHSHVYWYRQLPEEGLKFMVYLQKENIIDESGMPKERFSAEFPKEGPSILRIQQVVRGDSAAYFCASSRGGEQETQYFGPGTRLLVL.

Here the CDR3 reads CASSQAWRGSYEQYF. Here the CDR3 DNA reads TGCGCCAGCAGCCAAGCATGGCGGGGTTCCTACGAGCAGTACTTC. The chain combines TRBV4-1 with TRBJ2-7, with a weak D call TRBD2 (6 bases). The CDR3 contains 15 residues. The V and J ends lost 1 base and 1 base respectively, with 11 bases between them. CDR1 MGHRA and CDR2 YSYEKL come from the germline V gene.